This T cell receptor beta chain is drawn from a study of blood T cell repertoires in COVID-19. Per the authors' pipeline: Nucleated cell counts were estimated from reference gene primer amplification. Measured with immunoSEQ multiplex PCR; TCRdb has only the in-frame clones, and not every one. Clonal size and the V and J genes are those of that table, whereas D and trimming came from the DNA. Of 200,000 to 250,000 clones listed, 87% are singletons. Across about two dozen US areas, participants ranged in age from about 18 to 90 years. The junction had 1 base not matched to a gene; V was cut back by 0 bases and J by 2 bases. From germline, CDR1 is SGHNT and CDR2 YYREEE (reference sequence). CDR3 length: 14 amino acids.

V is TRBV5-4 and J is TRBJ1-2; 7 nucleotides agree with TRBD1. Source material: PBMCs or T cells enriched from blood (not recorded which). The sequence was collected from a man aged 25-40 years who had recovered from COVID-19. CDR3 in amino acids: CASSLGQGNYGYTF. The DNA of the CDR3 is TGTGCCAGCAGCTTGGGACAGGGAAACTATGGCTACACCTTC.